Many counts were recorded for the clone carrying this T cell receptor beta chain. Its antigen is undetermined. The sample originates from a study of T-cell reconstitution after alpha-beta-depleted transplantation in children. Study-wide findings and caveats: Newly produced T cells mostly accounted for T-cell counts and diversity one year post-transplant.

Unique molecular identifiers were incorporated when the TCRbeta library was constructed. MiXCR, run by TCRdb on the PCR reads, gives a single entry per CDR3 protein. Of about 300,000 distinct CDR3 sequences listed, over 7.5% are singletons. CDR3 length: 12 amino acids. V was trimmed by 3 bases and J by 11 bases, leaving 16 bases between them. Looked up from germline, CDR1 is DFQATT and CDR2 is SNEGSKA (reference sequence). The input for sequencing was peripheral blood, taken 360 days after TCRalphabeta/CD19-depleted stem cell transplant. The TCR sequence derives from a female patient younger than 10 who had a stem cell transplant for Fanconi anemia, so the T cells may come from the graft donor. The chain links TRBV20-1 to TRBJ1-1, with a tentative D call TRBD1 (6 bases). The CDR3 bases are TGCAGTGCTAGGGGGGACACTTTGTTGGCTTTCTTT. Encoded protein: CSARGDTLLAFF.